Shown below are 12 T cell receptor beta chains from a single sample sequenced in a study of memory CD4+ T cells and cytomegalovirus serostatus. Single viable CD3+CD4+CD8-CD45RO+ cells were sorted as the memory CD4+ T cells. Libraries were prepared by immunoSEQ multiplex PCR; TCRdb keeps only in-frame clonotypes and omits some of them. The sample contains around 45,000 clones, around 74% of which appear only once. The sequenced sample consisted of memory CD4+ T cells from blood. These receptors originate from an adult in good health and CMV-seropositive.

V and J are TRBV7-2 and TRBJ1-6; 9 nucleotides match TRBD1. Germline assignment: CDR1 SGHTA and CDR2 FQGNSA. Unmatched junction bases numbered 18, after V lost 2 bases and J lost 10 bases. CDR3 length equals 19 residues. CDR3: CASSLYGTGTGSPKSPLHF. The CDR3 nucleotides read TGTGCCAGCAGCTTATATGGGACAGGGACAGGGTCTCCGAAATCACCCCTCCACTTT.

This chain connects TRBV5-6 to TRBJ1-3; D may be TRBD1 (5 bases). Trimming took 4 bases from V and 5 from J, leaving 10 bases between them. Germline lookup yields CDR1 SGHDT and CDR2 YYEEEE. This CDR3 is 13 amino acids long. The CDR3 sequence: CASSRGVRNTIYF. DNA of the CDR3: TGTGCCAGCAGCCGAGGGGTGCGAAACACCATATATTTT. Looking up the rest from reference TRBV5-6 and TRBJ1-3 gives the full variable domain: DAGVTQSPTHLIKTRGQQVTLRCSPKSGHDTVSWYQQALGQGPQFIFQYYEEEERQRGNFPDRFSGHQFPNYSSELNVNALLLGDSALYLCASSRGVRNTIYFGEGSWLTVV.

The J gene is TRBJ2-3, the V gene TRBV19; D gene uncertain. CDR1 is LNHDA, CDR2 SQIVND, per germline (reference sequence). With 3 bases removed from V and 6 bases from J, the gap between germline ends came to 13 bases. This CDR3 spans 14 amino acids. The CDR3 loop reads CASSIDSPPDTQYF. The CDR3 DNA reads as TGTGCCAGTAGTATCGATAGCCCACCTGATACGCAGTATTTT. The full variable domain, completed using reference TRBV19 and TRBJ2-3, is DGGITQSPKYLFRKEGQNVTLSCEQNLNHDAMYWYRQDPGQGLRLIYYSQIVNDFQKGDIAEGYSVSREKKESFPLTVTSAQKNPTAFYLCASSIDSPPDTQYFGPGTRLTVL.

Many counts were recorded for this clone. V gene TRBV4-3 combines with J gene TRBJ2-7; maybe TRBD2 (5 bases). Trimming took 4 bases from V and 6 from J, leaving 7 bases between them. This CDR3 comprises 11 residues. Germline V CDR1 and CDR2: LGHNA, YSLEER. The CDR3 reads CASSRLAEQYF. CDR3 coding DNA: TGCGCCAGCAGCCGGCTAGCCGAGCAGTACTTC.

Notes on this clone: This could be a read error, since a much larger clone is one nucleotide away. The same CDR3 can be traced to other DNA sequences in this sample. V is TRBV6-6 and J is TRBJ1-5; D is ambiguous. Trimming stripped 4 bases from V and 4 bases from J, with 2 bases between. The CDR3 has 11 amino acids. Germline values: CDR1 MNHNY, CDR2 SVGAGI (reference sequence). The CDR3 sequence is CASSSNQPQHF. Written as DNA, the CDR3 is TGTGCCAGCAGTTCGAATCAGCCCCAGCATTTT.

The DNA of the CDR3 is TGTGCCAGCTCGCGGGACAGGAAAGAGACCCAGTACTTC. Translated: CASSRDRKETQYF. V and J are TRBV18 and TRBJ2-5, with TRBD1 matching over 8 bases. The CDR3 sequence is 13 residues long. Germline CDR1 reads KGHSH; CDR2 reads LQKENI. Trimming at V came to 6 bases and at J to 3 bases, leaving 3 bases not matched to a gene.

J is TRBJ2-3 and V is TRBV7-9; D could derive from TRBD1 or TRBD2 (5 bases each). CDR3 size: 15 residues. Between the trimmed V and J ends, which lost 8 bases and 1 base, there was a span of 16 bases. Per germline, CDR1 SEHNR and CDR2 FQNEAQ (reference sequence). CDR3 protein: CASSFVGVRTDTQYF. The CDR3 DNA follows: TGTGCCAGCTCGTTCGTGGGGGTACGCACAGATACGCAGTATTTT.

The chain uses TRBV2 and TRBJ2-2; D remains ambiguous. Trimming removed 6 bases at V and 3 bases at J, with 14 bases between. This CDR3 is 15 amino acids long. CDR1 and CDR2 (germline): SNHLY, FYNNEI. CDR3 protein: CASRKRTQDTGELFF. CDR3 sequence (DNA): TGTGCCAGCAGGAAGAGGACCCAAGACACCGGGGAGCTGTTTTTT.

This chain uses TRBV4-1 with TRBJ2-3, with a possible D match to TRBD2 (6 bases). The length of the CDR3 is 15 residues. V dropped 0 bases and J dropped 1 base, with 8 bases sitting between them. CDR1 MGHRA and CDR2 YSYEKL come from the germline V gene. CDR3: CASSQDQRGTDTQYF. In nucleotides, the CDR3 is TGCGCCAGCAGCCAAGACCAGCGGGGCACAGATACGCAGTATTTT.

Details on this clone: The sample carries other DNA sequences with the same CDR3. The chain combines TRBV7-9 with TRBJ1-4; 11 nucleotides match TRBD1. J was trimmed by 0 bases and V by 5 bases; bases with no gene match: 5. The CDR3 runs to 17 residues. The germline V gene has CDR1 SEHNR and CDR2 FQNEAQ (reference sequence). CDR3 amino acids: CASSPRTGGSTNEKLFF. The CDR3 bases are TGTGCCAGCAGCCCGAGGACAGGGGGCTCAACTAATGAAAAACTGTTTTTT.

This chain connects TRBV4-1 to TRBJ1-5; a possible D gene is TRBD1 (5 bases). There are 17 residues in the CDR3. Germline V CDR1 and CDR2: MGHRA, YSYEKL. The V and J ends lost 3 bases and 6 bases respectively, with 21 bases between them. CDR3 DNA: TGCGCCAGCAGCCACGGACCGGGACGCAGGGACCCTCAGCCCCAGCATTTT. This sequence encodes CASSHGPGRRDPQPQHF.

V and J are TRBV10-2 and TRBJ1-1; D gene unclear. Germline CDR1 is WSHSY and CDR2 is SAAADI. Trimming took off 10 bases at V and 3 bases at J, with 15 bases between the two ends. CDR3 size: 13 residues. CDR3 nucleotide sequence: TGCGCCACCCATTCCTTACGCGACACTGAAGCTTTCTTT. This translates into CATHSLRDTEAFF.